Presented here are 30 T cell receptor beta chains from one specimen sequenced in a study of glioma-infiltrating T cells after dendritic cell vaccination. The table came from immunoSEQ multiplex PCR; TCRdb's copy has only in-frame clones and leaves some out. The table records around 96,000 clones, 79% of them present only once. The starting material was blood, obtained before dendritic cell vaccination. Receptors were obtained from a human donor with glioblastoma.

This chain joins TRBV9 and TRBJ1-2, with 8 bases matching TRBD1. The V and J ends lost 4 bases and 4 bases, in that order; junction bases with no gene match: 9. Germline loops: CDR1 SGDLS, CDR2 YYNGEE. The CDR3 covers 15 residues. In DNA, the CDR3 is TGTGCCAGCAGCTTCGGGACAGGAGGAAGCTATGGCTACACCTTC. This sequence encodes CASSFGTGGSYGYTF.

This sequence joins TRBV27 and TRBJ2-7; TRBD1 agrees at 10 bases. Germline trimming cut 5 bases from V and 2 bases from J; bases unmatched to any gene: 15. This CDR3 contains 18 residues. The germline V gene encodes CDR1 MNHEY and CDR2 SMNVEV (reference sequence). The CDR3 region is CASSPNPHTGTGAYEQYF. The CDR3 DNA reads TGTGCCAGCAGTCCCAACCCCCACACCGGGACAGGGGCCTACGAGCAGTACTTC.

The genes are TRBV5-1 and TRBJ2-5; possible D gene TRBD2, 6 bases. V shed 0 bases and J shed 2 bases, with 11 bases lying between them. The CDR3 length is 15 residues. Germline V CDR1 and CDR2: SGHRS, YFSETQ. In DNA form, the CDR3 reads TGCGCCAGCAGCTTGGAGGCGGGGCAGCAAGAGACCCAGTACTTC. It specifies CASSLEAGQQETQYF.

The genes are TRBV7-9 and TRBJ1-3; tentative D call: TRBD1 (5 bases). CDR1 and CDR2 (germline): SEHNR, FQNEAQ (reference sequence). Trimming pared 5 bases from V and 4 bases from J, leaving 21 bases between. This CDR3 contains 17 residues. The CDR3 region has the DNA TGTGCCAGCAGCCCGACCTTAGGGGTTGCGGGAGGAAACACCATATATTTT. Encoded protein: CASSPTLGVAGGNTIYF.

The chain's CDR3 is CATSSGGGLRYF. DNA of the CDR3: TGTGCCACCTCTAGCGGGGGGGGCTTGCGGTACTTC. The chain recombines TRBV10-3 with TRBJ2-7; 12 nucleotides align to TRBD2. Germline CDR1 is ENHRY and CDR2 is SYGVKD. The CDR3 spans 12 residues. Trimming at V came to 10 bases and at J to 12 bases, leaving 10 bases not matched to a gene.

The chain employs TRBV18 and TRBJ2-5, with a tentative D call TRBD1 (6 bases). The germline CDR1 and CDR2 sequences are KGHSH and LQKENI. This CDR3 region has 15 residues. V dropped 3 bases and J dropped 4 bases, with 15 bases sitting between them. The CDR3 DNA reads TGTGCCAGCTCACCTCCCGGACAGTCCACAGAGACCCAGTACTTC. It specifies CASSPPGQSTETQYF.

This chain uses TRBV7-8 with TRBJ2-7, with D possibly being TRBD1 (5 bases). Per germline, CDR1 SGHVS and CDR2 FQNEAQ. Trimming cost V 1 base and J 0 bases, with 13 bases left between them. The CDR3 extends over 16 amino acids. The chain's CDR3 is CASSLGGSFVSYEQYF. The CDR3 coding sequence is TGTGCCAGCAGCTTAGGGGGCTCATTCGTCTCCTACGAGCAGTACTTC.

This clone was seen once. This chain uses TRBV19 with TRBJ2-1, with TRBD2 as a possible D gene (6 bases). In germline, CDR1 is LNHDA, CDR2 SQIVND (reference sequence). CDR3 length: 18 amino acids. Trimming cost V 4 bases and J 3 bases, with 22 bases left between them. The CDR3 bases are TGTGCCAGTAGTACCTTAAAGGAGGGCGGGACTTACTACAATGAGCAGTTCTTC. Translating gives CASSTLKEGGTYYNEQFF.

The CDR3 loop is CASSRTGANQPQHF. Written as DNA, the CDR3 is TGTGCCAGCAGCAGAACAGGGGCAAATCAGCCCCAGCATTTT. The V call is TRBV11-2, the J call TRBJ1-5, with 7 nucleotides matching TRBD1. V lost 5 bases and J lost 4; bases outside the gene matches: 5. This CDR3 has 14 amino acids. Germline CDR1 SGHAT, CDR2 FQNNGV.

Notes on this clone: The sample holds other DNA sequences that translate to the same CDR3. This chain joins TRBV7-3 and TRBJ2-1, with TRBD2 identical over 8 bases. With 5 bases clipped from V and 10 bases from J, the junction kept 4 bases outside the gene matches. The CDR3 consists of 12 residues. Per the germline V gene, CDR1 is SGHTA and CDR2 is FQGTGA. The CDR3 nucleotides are TGTGCCAGCAGCCCCACGGGGGGGGAGCAGTTCTTC. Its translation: CASSPTGGEQFF.

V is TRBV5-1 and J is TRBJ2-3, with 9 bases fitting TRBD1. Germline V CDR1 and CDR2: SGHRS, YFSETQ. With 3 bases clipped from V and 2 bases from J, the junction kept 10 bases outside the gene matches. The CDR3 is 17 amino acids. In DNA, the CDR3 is TGCGCCAGCAGCTCTATACTAGGACAGGGGACCACAGATACGCAGTATTTT. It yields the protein CASSSILGQGTTDTQYF.

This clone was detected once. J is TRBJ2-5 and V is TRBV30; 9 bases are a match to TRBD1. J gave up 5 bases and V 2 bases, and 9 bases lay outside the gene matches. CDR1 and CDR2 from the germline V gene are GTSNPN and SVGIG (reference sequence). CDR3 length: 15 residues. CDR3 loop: CAWSRSGTGRETQYF. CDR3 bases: TGTGCCTGGAGTCGTAGTGGGACAGGGAGGGAGACCCAGTACTTC.

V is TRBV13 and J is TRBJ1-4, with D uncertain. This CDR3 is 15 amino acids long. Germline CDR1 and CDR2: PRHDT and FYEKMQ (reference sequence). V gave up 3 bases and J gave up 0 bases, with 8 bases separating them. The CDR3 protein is CASSFRTATNEKLFF. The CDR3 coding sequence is TGTGCCAGCAGCTTCAGAACCGCAACTAATGAAAAACTGTTTTTT. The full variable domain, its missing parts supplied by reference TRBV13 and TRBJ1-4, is AAGVIQSPRHLIKEKRETATLKCYPIPRHDTVYWYQQGPGQDPQFLISFYEKMQSDKGSIPDRFSAQQFSDYHSELNMSSLELGDSALYFCASSFRTATNEKLFFGSGTQLSVL.

The CDR3 sequence: CASSFLDRGSNANTGELFF. For the CDR3, the DNA is TGCGCCAGCAGTTTTTTAGACAGGGGATCCAACGCGAACACCGGGGAGCTGTTTTTT. The J gene is TRBJ2-2, the V gene TRBV5-1; 8 bases match TRBD1. J was trimmed by 0 bases and V by 5 bases; bases with no gene match: 15. This CDR3 contains 19 residues. The germline V gene encodes CDR1 SGHRS and CDR2 YFSETQ. The full variable domain, rest sourced from reference TRBV5-1 and TRBJ2-2, is KAGVTQTPRYLIKTRGQQVTLSCSPISGHRSVSWYQQTPGQGLQFLFEYFSETQRNKGNFPGRFSGRQFSNSRSEMNVSTLELGDSALYLCASSFLDRGSNANTGELFFGEGSRLTVL.

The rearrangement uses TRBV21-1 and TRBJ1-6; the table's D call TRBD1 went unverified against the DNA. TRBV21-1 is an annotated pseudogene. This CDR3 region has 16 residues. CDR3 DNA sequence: TGTGCCAGCAGCAGGTTACAGGGGGAAAATAATTCACCCCTCCACTTT. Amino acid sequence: CASSRLQGENNSPLHF.

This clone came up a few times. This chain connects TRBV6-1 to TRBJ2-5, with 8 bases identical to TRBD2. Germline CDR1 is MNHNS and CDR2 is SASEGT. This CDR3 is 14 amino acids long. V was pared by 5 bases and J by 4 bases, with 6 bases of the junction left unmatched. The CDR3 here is CASSLGTRVETQYF. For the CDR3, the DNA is TGTGCCAGCAGTCTTGGGACTAGGGTAGAGACCCAGTACTTC.

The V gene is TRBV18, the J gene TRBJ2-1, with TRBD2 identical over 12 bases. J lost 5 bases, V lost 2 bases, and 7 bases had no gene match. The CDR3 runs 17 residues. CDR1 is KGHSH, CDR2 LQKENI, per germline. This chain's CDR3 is CASSPKNLAGGDNEQFF. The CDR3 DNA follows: TGTGCCAGCTCACCAAAAAACCTAGCGGGAGGGGACAATGAGCAGTTCTTC.

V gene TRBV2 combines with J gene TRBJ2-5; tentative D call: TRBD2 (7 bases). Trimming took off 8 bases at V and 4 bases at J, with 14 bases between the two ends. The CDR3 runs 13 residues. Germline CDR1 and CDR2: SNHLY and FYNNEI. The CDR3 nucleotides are TGTGCCAGCGCGGCCCGGGGGGCAGAGACCCAGTACTTC. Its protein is CASAARGAETQYF.

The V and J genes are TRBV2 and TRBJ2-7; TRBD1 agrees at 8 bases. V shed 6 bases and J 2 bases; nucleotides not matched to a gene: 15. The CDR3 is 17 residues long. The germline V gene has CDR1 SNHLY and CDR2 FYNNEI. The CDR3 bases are TGTGCCAGCAGGGCCCTTAGTACAGGGGGTGGTACCTACGAGCAGTACTTC. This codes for CASRALSTGGGTYEQYF.

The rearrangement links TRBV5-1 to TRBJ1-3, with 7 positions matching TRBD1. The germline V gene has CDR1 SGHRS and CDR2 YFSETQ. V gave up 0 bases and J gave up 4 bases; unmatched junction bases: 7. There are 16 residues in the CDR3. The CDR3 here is CASSLVGSGQGNTIYF. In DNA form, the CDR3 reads TGCGCCAGCAGCTTGGTTGGTTCGGGACAGGGAAACACCATATATTTT. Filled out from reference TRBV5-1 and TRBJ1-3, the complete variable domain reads KAGVTQTPRYLIKTRGQQVTLSCSPISGHRSVSWYQQTPGQGLQFLFEYFSETQRNKGNFPGRFSGRQFSNSRSEMNVSTLELGDSALYLCASSLVGSGQGNTIYFGEGSWLTVV.

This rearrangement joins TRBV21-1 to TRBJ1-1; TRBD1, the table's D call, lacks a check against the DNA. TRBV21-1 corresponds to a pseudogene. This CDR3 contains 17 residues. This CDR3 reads CASSITSTGTEETEAFF. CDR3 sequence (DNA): TGTGCCAGCAGCATTACGTCGACCGGGACAGAAGAGACTGAAGCTTTCTTT.

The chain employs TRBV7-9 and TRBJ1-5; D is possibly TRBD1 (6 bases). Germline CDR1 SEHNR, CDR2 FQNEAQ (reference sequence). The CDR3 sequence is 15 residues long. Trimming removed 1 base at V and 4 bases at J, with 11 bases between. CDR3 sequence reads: CASSLGGGANQPQHF. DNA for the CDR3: TGTGCCAGCAGCTTAGGGGGGGGCGCGAATCAGCCCCAGCATTTT.

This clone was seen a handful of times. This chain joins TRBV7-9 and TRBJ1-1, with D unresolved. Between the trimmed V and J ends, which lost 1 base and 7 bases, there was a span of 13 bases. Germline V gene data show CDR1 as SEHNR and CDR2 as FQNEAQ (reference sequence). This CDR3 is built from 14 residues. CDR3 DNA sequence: TGTGCCAGCAGCTTAGGTACTGGGCTGGTTGAAGCTTTCTTT. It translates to CASSLGTGLVEAFF.

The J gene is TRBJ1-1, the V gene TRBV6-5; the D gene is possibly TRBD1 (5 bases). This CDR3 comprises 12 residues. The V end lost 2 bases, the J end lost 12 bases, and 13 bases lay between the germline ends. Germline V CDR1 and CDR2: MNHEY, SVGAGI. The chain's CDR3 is CASSYRGTSTFF. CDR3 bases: TGTGCCAGCAGTTACAGGGGAACCTCGACTTTCTTT.

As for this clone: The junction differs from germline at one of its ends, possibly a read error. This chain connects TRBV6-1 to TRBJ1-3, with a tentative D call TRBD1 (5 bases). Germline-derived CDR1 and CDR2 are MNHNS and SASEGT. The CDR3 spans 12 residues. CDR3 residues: CASSLLRGDPLF. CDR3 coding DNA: TGTGCCAGCAGTTTATTACGGGGGGATCCCCTTTTT.

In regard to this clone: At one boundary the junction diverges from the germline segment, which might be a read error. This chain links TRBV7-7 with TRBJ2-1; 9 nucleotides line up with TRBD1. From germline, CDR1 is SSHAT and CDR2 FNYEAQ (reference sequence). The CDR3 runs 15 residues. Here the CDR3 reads CASSPDRGKYNEQFF. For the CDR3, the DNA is TGTGCTAGCAGCCCCGACAGGGGGAAGTACAATGAGCAGTTCTTC.

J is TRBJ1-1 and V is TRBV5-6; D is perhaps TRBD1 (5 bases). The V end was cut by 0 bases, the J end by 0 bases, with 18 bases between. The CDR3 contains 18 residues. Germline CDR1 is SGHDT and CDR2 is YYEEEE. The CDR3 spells CASSLASRTLGMNTEAFF. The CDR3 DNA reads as TGTGCCAGCAGCTTGGCCTCTAGGACACTTGGAATGAACACTGAAGCTTTCTTT.

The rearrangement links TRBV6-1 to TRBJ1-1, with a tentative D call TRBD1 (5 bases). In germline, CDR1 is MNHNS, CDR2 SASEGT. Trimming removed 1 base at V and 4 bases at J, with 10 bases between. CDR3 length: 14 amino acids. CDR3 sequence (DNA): TGTGCCAGCAGTGAAGTCCCAGGGCCCACTGAAGCTTTCTTT. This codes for CASSEVPGPTEAFF.

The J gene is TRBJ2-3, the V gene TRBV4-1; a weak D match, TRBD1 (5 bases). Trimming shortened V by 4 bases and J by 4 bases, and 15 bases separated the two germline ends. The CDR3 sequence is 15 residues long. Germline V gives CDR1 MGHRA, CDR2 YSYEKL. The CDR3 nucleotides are TGCGCCAGCAGCCTACAAGCAGGGTGGGCAGATACGCAGTATTTT. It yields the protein CASSLQAGWADTQYF.

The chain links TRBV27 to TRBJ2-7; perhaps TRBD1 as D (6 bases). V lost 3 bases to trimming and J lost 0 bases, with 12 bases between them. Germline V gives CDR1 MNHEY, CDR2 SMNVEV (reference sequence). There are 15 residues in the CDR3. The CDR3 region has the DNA TGTGCCAGCAGTTTTTCTACAGGGAGCTCCTACGAGCAGTACTTC. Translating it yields CASSFSTGSSYEQYF.